This T cell receptor (beta chain) was observed in a study of blood T cell repertoires in COVID-19. Study as a whole: Spain, Italy and the United States supplied samples that represented acute and convalescent COVID-19. From T cells, B-cell-depleted T cells, or PBMCs came the material, which was cDNA or gDNA.

Per the original data handling: Cell counts per sample came from amplifying reference gene primers. Assay: immunoSEQ multiplex PCR; the TCRdb copy retains only in-frame clones and omits some. The D gene and trimming were derived from the DNA, and the V and J assignments and clone size from that table. This sample carries about 210,000 clones, roughly 80% of them seen once, and the ten largest clones take around 6.9%. Germline CDR1 reads ENHRY; CDR2 reads SYGVKD. The germline V and J ends were trimmed by 6 bases and 11 bases, with 17 bases remaining between them. This CDR3 spans 12 amino acids. The genes are TRBV10-3 and TRBJ2-7; tentatively, D is TRBD2 (5 bases). The clonotype originates from a man aged 60 to 69 with acute or convalescent COVID-19. Sequenced: peripheral blood. In DNA, the CDR3 is TGTGCCATCAGAGATGCCGGAGGAGGAGAGTACTTC. Translation gives CAIRDAGGGEYF.